The rows below give T cell receptor beta chains drawn from one sample of a study of blood T cells in healthy people across ages. MiXCR, applied by TCRdb to the 5' RACE reads, yields one record per CDR3 protein. The sample lists fewer than 2,000,000 distinct CDR3 sequences, 35% to 50% occurring once. Sequencing used blood. The source of these receptors is a human donor in good health. Both conserved end residues are part of each CDR3. A D gene is named only where the DNA matches it firmly. The size field is filled for only some rows; it gives once, few, many or a size class.

-,TRBJ1-1,TRBV7-9,-,CASSSGDGNTEAFF,TGTGCCAGCAGCTCCGGGGACGGGAACACTGAAGCTTTCTTT
TRBD2,TRBJ2-3,TRBV24-1,few,CATSDWYGGDTQYF,TGTGCCACCAGTGATTGGTACGGGGGGGATACGCAGTATTTT
TRBD1,TRBJ1-2,TRBV2,few,CASVDRDYGYTF,TGTGCCAGCGTAGACAGGGACTATGGCTACACCTTC
TRBD1,TRBJ1-2,TRBV29-1,-,CSAGDRGLRNGYTF,TGCAGCGCTGGGGACAGGGGTCTTCGTAATGGCTACACCTTC
TRBD1,TRBJ2-7,TRBV7-3,-,CASSYGTGDDEQYF,TGTGCCAGCAGCTACGGGACAGGGGACGACGAGCAGTACTTC
-,TRBJ2-1,TRBV20-1,-,CSARDRTRTNEQFF,TGCAGTGCTAGAGACAGAACGCGGACCAATGAGCAGTTCTTC
TRBD2,TRBJ2-7,TRBV5-1,-,CASSGPSGGVLDEQYF,TGCGCCAGCAGCGGACCTAGCGGGGGGGTTCTTGACGAGCAGTACTTC
-,TRBJ2-4,TRBV5-1,few,CASSSIYSNSAKNIQYF,TGCGCCAGCAGCTCGATCTACAGTAATTCTGCCAAAAACATTCAGTACTTC
-,TRBJ2-3,TRBV7-9,few,CASSISGRLGDTQYF,TGTGCCAGCAGCATCTCAGGGAGGTTAGGGGATACGCAGTATTTT
TRBD1,TRBJ2-7,TRBV6-1,few,CASNPGQGFYEQYF,TGTGCCAGCAATCCGGGACAGGGGTTTTACGAGCAGTACTTC
-,TRBJ2-3,TRBV12-3/TRBV12-4,-,CASSTGIDTQYF,TGTGCCAGCAGCACAGGGATAGATACGCAGTATTTT
TRBD1,TRBJ1-1,TRBV4-1,-,CASSQEGTGNKDTEAFF,TGCGCCAGCAGCCAAGAAGGGACAGGGAATAAGGACACTGAAGCTTTCTTT
-,TRBJ1-4,TRBV5-1,-,CACSPQGGFNEKLFF,TGCGCCTGCAGTCCCCAGGGAGGCTTTAATGAAAAACTGTTTTTT
-,TRBJ2-7,TRBV6-5,many,CASSLGGIAYEQYF,TGTGCCAGCAGTTTGGGCGGGATCGCCTACGAGCAGTACTTC
-,TRBJ1-5,TRBV7-3,-,CASSLGAGTRENQPQHF,TGTGCCAGCAGCTTAGGGGCCGGGACACGAGAGAATCAGCCCCAGCATTTT
TRBD2,TRBJ2-2,TRBV28,-,CASSFPASGGYNTGELFF,TGTGCCAGCAGTTTCCCGGCTAGCGGGGGCTATAACACCGGGGAGCTGTTTTTT
TRBD1,TRBJ1-6,TRBV6-6,-,CASSFYWTGTNSPLHF,TGTGCCAGCAGTTTCTACTGGACAGGAACGAATTCACCCCTCCACTTT
-,TRBJ2-7,TRBV20-1,-,CSAPDGTTYEQYF,TGCAGTGCCCCGGACGGAACGACCTACGAGCAGTACTTC
-,TRBJ2-4,TRBV3-1,-,CASSRELAVENIQYF,TGTGCCAGCAGCCGAGAACTAGCTGTGGAAAACATTCAGTACTTC
-,TRBJ2-5,TRBV29-1,-,CSVARPGETQYF,TGCAGCGTTGCCCGGCCGGGGGAGACCCAGTACTTC
-,TRBJ2-7,TRBV3-1,few,CASSQGSGWTRSFYEQYF,TGTGCCAGCAGCCAAGGAAGCGGTTGGACTCGGAGCTTTTACGAGCAGTACTTC
-,TRBJ2-7,TRBV19,-,CASSIRLGNEQYF,TGTGCCAGTAGTATCCGGCTCGGAAACGAGCAGTACTTC
-,TRBJ1-5,TRBV20-1,-,CSARDPKDLDSNSNQPQHF,TGCAGTGCTAGAGACCCTAAGGACCTGGACAGTAATAGCAATCAGCCCCAGCATTTT
-,TRBJ1-6,TRBV6-5,few,CASSYRSSGWDGDNSPLHF,TGTGCCAGCAGTTACAGGTCAAGTGGTTGGGACGGGGATAATTCACCCCTCCACTTT
TRBD1,TRBJ2-3,TRBV6-5,-,CASSYSSGTGNTDTQDF,TGTGCCAGCAGTTACTCGTCCGGGACAGGCAACACAGATACGCAGGATTTT
-,TRBJ2-1,TRBV7-9,once,CASTPAGATYEQFF,TGTGCCAGCACCCCAGCAGGGGCAACCTACGAGCAGTTCTTC
TRBD1,TRBJ1-2,TRBV27,once,CASSAGTGLFVYDYTF,TGTGCCAGCAGTGCCGGGACAGGGTTGTTCGTGTATGACTACACCTTC
-,TRBJ1-2,TRBV10-3,-,CAINESGANYGYTF,TGTGCCATCAATGAGAGTGGGGCTAACTATGGCTACACCTTC
TRBD2,TRBJ2-1,TRBV6-5,-,CASSYPLAGGSSEQFF,TGTGCCAGCAGTTACCCACTAGCGGGGGGGTCTAGTGAGCAGTTCTTC